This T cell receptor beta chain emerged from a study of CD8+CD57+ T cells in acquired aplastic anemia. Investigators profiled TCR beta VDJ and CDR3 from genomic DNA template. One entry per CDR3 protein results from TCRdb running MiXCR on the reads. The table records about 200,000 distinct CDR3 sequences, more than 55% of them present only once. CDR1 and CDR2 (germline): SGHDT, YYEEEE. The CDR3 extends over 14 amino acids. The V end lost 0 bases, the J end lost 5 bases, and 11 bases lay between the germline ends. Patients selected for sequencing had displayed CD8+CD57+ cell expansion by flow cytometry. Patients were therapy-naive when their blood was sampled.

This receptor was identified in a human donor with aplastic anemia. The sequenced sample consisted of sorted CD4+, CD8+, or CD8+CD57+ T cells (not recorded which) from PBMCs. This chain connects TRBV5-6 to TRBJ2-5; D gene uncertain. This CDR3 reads CASSLDGTGETQYF. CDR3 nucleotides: TGTGCCAGCAGCTTGGACGGCACCGGGGAGACCCAGTACTTC.